The T cell receptor beta chain under discussion was sequenced for a study of shared T cell receptors in the human thymus. TCRdb's table, derived via immunoSEQ multiplex PCR, lists solely in-frame clones and lacks some. In the table there are roughly 500,000 clones, approximately 78% of which are singletons. This same sample was also taken into another study, of human thymus T cells.

The receptor's source is a boy under three years old with a congenital heart defect. Sequenced input: thymocytes.

The DNA for the CDR3 is TGTGCCAGCAGCGGTCGAACAGACGAAAAACTGTTTTTT. Translated, it gives CASSGRTDEKLFF. This rearrangement joins TRBV9 to TRBJ1-4; D is ambiguous. The germline CDR1 and CDR2 sequences are SGDLS and YYNGEE. Trimming pared 3 bases from V and 8 bases from J, leaving 11 bases between. The CDR3 contains 13 residues.